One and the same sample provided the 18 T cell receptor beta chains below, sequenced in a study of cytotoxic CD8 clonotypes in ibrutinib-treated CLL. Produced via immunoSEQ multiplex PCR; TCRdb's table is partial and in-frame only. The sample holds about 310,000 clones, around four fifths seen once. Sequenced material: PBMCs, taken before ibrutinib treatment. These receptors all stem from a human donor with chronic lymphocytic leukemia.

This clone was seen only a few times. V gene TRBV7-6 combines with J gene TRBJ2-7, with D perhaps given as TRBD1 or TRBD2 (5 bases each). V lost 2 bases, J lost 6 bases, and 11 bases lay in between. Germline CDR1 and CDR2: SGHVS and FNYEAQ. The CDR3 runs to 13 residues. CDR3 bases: TGTGCCAGCAGCTTAACCCGGGACCGCGAGCAGTACTTC. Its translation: CASSLTRDREQYF.

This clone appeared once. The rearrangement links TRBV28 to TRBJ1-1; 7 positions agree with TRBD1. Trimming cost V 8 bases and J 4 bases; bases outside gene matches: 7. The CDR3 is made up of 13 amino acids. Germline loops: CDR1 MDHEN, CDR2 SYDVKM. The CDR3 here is CASQGGPFTEAFF. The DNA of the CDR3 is TGTGCCAGCCAAGGGGGCCCTTTCACTGAAGCTTTCTTT.

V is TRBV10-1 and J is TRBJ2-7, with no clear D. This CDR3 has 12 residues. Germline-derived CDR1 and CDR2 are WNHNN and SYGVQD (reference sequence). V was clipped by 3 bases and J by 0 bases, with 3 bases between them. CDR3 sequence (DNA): TGCGCCAGCAGTGACAACTCCTACGAGCAGTACTTC. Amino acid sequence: CASSDNSYEQYF.

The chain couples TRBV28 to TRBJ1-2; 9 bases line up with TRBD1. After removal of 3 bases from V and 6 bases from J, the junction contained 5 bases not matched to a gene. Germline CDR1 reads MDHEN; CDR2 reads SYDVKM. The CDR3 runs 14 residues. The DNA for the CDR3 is TGTGCCAGCAGTTTCGGGACAGGGCCTAATGGCTACACCTTC. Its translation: CASSFGTGPNGYTF.

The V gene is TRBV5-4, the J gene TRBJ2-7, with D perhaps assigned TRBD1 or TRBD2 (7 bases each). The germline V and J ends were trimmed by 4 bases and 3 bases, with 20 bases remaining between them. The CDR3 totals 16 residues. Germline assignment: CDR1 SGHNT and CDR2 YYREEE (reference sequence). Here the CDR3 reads CASSNRGTLASYEQYF. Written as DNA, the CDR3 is TGTGCCAGCAGCAACAGGGGCACACTAGCGAGCTACGAGCAGTACTTC.

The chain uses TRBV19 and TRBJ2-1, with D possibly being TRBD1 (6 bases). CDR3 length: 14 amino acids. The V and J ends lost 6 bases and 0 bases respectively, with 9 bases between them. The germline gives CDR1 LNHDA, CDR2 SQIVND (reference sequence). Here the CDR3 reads CASRSRGSYNEQFF. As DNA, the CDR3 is TGTGCCAGTAGGAGCAGGGGCTCCTACAATGAGCAGTTCTTC. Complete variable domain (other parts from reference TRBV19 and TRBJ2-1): DGGITQSPKYLFRKEGQNVTLSCEQNLNHDAMYWYRQDPGQGLRLIYYSQIVNDFQKGDIAEGYSVSREKKESFPLTVTSAQKNPTAFYLCASRSRGSYNEQFFGPGTRLTVL.

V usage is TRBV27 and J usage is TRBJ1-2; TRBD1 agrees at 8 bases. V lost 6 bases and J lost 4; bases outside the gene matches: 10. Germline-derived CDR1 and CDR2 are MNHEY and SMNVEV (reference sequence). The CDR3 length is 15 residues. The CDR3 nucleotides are TGTGCCAGCAGCGGCTCCCGGGACAGGTCCTATGGCTACACCTTC. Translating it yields CASSGSRDRSYGYTF.

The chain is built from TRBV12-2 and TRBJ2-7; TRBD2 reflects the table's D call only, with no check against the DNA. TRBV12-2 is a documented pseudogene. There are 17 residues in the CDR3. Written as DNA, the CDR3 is TGTGCAAGTCGCTTAGTTGCCCAGCGGGAGCCCTCCTACGAGCAGTACTTC. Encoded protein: CASRLVAQREPSYEQYF.

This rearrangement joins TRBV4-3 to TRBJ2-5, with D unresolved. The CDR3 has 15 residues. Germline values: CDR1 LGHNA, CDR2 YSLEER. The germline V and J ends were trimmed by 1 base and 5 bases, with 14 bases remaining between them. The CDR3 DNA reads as TGCGCCAGCAGCCAAGGGTCATCGGGTTGGGAGACCCAGTACTTC. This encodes CASSQGSSGWETQYF.

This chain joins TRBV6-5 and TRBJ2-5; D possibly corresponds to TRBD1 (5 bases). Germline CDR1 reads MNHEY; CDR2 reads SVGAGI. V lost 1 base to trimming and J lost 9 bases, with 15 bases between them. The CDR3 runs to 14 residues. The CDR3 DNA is TGTGCCAGCAGTTACTTGGGGCAGGGCATGGCCCAGTACTTC. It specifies CASSYLGQGMAQYF.

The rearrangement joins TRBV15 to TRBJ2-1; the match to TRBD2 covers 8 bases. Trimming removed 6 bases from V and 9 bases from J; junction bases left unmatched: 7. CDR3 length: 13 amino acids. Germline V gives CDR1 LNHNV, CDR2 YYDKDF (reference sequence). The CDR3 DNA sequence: TGTGCCACCAGTAATGTCCGGGGGGGTGAGCAGTTCTTC. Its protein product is CATSNVRGGEQFF.

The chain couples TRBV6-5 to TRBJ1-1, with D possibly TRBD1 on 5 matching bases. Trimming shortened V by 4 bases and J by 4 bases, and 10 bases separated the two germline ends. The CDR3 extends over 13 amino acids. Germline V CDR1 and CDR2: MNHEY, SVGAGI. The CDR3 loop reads CASSWGRSTEAFF. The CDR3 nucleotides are TGTGCCAGCAGTTGGGGCCGAAGCACTGAAGCTTTCTTT.

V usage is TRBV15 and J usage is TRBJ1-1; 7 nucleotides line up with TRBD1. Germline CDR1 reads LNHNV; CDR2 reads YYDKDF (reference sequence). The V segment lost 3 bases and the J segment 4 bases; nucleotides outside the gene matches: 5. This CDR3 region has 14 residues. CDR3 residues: CATSSQGGGTEAFF. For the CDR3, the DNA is TGTGCCACCAGCAGTCAGGGGGGCGGCACTGAAGCTTTCTTT.

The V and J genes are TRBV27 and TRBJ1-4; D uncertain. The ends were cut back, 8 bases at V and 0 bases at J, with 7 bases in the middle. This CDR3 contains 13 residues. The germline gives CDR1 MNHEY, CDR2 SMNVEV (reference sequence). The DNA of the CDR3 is TGTGCCAGCGCGTCTCCAACTAATGAAAAACTGTTTTTT. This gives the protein CASASPTNEKLFF. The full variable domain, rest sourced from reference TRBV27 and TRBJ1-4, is EAQVTQNPRYLITVTGKKLTVTCSQNMNHEYMSWYRQDPGLGLRQIYYSMNVEVTDKGDVPEGYKVSRKEKRNFPLILESPSPNQTSLYFCASASPTNEKLFFGSGTQLSVL.

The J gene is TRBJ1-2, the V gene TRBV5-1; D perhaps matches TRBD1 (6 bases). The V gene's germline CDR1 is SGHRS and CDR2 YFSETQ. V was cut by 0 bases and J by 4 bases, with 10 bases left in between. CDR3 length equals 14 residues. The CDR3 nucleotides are TGCGCCAGCAGCTTGGACAGGGAAGGCTATGGCTACACCTTC. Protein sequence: CASSLDREGYGYTF.

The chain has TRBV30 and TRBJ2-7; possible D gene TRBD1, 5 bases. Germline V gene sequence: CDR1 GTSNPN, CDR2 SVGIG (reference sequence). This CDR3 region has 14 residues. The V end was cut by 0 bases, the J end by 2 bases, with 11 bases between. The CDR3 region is CAWSVRGKAYEQYF. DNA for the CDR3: TGTGCCTGGAGTGTAAGGGGTAAGGCCTACGAGCAGTACTTC.

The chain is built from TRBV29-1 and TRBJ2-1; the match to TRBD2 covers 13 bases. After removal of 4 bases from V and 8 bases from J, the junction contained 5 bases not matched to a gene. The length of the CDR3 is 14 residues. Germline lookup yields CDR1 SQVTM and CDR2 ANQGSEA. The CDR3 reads CSVGTSGSQDEQFF. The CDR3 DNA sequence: TGCAGCGTTGGGACTAGCGGGAGTCAGGATGAGCAGTTCTTC.

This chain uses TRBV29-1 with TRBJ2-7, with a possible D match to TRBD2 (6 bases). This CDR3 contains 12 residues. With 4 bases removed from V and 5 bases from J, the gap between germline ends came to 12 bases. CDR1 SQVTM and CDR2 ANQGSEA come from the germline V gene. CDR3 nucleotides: TGCAGCGTTGCGGCCAGGGAGGACGAGCAGTACTTC. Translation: CSVAAREDEQYF.